These 14 T cell receptor beta chains were sequenced from one sample in a study of CD8+ T cells in alopecia areata. Extraction of RNA preceded its reverse transcription into cDNA, which served as the sequencing template. Here immunoSEQ multiplex PCR was the method, and the copy in TCRdb shows in-frame clones only, minus some. This sample has 110,000 to 150,000 clones, with roughly 61% found just once. Sequences were derived from CD4+ T cells sorted from blood, sampled at week 0. These receptors all stem from a human donor with alopecia areata.

V usage is TRBV7-9 and J usage is TRBJ2-2; D uncertain. The V and J ends lost 4 bases and 6 bases respectively, with 12 bases between them. The CDR3 extends over 14 amino acids. Germline lookup yields CDR1 SEHNR and CDR2 FQNEAQ (reference sequence). In nucleotides, the CDR3 is TGTGCCAGCAGCTCGAGGCCCGAATCCGGGGAGCTGTTTTTT. It codes for CASSSRPESGELFF. Supplemented by reference TRBV7-9 and TRBJ2-2, the full variable domain reads DTGVSQNPRHKITKRGQNVTFRCDPISEHNRLYWYRQTLGQGPEFLTYFQNEAQLEKSRLLSDRFSAERPKGSFSTLEIQRTEQGDSAMYLCASSSRPESGELFFGEGSRLTVL.

Remarks on this clone: At one end, the junction sequence differs from germline, possibly due to a read error. The J gene is TRBJ2-7, the V gene TRBV19; 7 bases line up with TRBD1. Per the germline V gene, CDR1 is LNHDA and CDR2 is SQIVND (reference sequence). The CDR3 spans 13 residues. The CDR3 region has the DNA TGTGCCAGTAGGCGGACAGGCTCCGACGAGCAGTACTTC. Encoded protein: CASRRTGSDEQYF.

The chain carries TRBV4-2 and TRBJ1-1; D remains ambiguous. CDR1 and CDR2 from the germline V gene are LGHNA and YNFKEQ. V lost 5 bases and J 7 bases, leaving 11 bases between the germline ends. The CDR3 is 12 amino acids. The CDR3 region has the DNA TGTGCCAGCAGCGTTCCGTGGGGTGAAGCTTTCTTT. Protein: CASSVPWGEAFF.

The J gene is TRBJ2-3, the V gene TRBV5-6; perhaps D is TRBD1 or TRBD2 (5 bases each). The V end was cut by 4 bases, the J end by 1 base, with 13 bases between. This CDR3 has 15 amino acids. Germline V lookup: CDR1 SGHDT, CDR2 YYEEEE. CDR3 loop: CASSTPGRGTDTQYF. The CDR3 DNA follows: TGTGCCAGCAGCACCCCGGGACGGGGCACAGATACGCAGTATTTT.

The chain carries TRBV5-1 and TRBJ2-5; tentatively, D is TRBD1 or TRBD2 (5 bases each). V lost 6 bases and J lost 2, with 17 bases in between. Per germline, CDR1 SGHRS and CDR2 YFSETQ. CDR3 length equals 15 residues. CDR3 region: CASTVGRGGQETQYF. DNA of the CDR3: TGCGCCAGCACTGTGGGCCGGGGCGGACAAGAGACCCAGTACTTC.

For this clone: One end of the junction fails to match germline, which may point to a read error. V gene TRBV30 combines with J gene TRBJ2-7; TRBD2 is a possible D gene (6 bases). Germline values: CDR1 GTSNPN, CDR2 SVGIG (reference sequence). This CDR3 is built from 15 residues. CDR3 nucleotides: TGTGCCTGGCGGATGGGGGGAGGCCCCTCCTACGAGCAGCACTTC. Residues: CAWRMGGGPSYEQHF.

This clone was detected only a few times. The V call is TRBV5-4, the J call TRBJ2-2; weak D call: TRBD2 (6 bases). Trimming took 4 bases from V and 11 from J, leaving 24 bases between them. Germline CDR1 and CDR2: SGHNT and YYREEE (reference sequence). The CDR3 is made up of 16 amino acids. The CDR3 DNA is TGTGCCAGCAGCATGGGGAGTGGCGGGGTCCCATCCGAGCTGTTTTTT. Its translation: CASSMGSGGVPSELFF. The entire variable domain, with the rest obtained from reference TRBV5-4 and TRBJ2-2, is as follows: ETGVTQSPTHLIKTRGQQVTLRCSSQSGHNTVSWYQQALGQGPQFIFQYYREEENGRGNFPPRFSGLQFPNYSSELNVNALELDDSALYLCASSMGSGGVPSELFFGEGSRLTVL.

The chain carries TRBV30 and TRBJ2-5; D not certain. Germline CDR1 and CDR2: GTSNPN and SVGIG (reference sequence). The CDR3 runs 13 residues. V was pared by 2 bases and J by 5 bases, with 12 bases between. The chain's CDR3 is CAWSRSTRETQYF. For the CDR3, the DNA is TGTGCCTGGAGTAGGTCAACGAGGGAGACCCAGTACTTC.

The rearrangement uses TRBV11-2 and TRBJ2-5; 10 bases line up with TRBD2. Trimming took 6 bases from V and 10 from J; bases not matched to a gene: 5. The CDR3 length is 12 residues. The germline V gene has CDR1 SGHAT and CDR2 FQNNGV. Here the CDR3 reads CASRSTSGVQYF. The CDR3 coding sequence is TGTGCCAGCAGATCCACTAGCGGGGTCCAGTACTTC.

The chain links TRBV6-5 to TRBJ1-1; D unresolved. This CDR3 is 11 amino acids long. The germline V gene has CDR1 MNHEY and CDR2 SVGAGI. V lost 6 bases to trimming and J lost 10 bases, with 12 bases between them. CDR3 protein: CASSSTWGAFF. As DNA, the CDR3 is TGTGCCAGCAGCTCGACCTGGGGAGCTTTCTTT.

This clone was detected a few times. V is TRBV23-1 and J is TRBJ1-5; 11 positions agree with TRBD1. TRBV23-1 falls under the ORF class, with uncertain function. This CDR3 spans 16 amino acids. The V gene end was trimmed by 0 bases and the J gene end by 5 bases; junction bases not matched to a gene: 3. CDR3 sequence: CASSQSDRGLDQPQHF. The CDR3 DNA sequence: TGCGCCAGCAGTCAATCGGACAGGGGGCTTGATCAGCCCCAGCATTTT.

This chain connects TRBV4-1 to TRBJ2-7; D assignment may be TRBD1 or TRBD2 (5 bases each). Germline V gene lookup returns CDR1 MGHRA and CDR2 YSYEKL. V lost 0 bases, J lost 2 bases, and 20 bases lay in between. The CDR3 sequence is 18 residues long. CDR3 nucleotides: TGCGCCAGCAGCCAAGAATCGTTCAGGGAAACCGGGACCTACGAGCAGTACTTC. Residues: CASSQESFRETGTYEQYF.

This chain uses TRBV2 with TRBJ1-2; TRBD1 is a possible D gene (5 bases). The CDR3 is made up of 16 amino acids. Germline assignment: CDR1 SNHLY and CDR2 FYNNEI. V was trimmed by 1 base and J by 11 bases, leaving 23 bases between them. The CDR3 protein is CASSEDPPGSLRGYTF. DNA for the CDR3: TGTGCCAGCAGTGAAGACCCTCCAGGGAGCCTCCGTGGGTACACCTTC. Full variable domain (remainder filled in from reference TRBV2 and TRBJ1-2): EPEVTQTPSHQVTQMGQEVILRCVPISNHLYFYWYRQILGQKVEFLVSFYNNEISEKSEIFDDQFSVERPDGSNFTLKIRSTKLEDSAMYFCASSEDPPGSLRGYTFGSGTRLTVV.

V is TRBV25-1 and J is TRBJ1-1; 8 positions agree with TRBD1. Germline V lookup: CDR1 MGHDK, CDR2 SYGVNS. V gave up 8 bases and J gave up 5 bases; unmatched junction bases: 10. The CDR3 totals 14 residues. The CDR3 nucleotides are TGTGCCAGCCGAGGCCGGACAGGGAGGACTGAAGCTTTCTTT. This sequence encodes CASRGRTGRTEAFF.